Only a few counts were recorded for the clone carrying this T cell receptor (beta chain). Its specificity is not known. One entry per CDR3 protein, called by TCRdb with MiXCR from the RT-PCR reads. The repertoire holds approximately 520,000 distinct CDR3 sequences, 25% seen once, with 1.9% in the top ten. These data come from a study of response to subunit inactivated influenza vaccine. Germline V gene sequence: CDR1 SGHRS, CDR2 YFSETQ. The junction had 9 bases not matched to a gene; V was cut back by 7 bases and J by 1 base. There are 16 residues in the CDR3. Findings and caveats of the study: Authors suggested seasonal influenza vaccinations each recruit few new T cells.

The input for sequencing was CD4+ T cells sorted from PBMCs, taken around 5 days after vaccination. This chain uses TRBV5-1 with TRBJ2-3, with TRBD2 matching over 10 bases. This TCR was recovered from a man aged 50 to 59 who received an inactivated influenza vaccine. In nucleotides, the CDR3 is TGCGCCAGCGGACCTCCCGGGACTAGCGGCACAGATACGCAGTATTTT. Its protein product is CASGPPGTSGTDTQYF.